This entry lists 19 T cell receptor beta chains sequenced from one sample in a study of shared clonotypes between healthy human individuals. Naive CD8 isolation took CD45RO-negative cells positively selected for CCR7 and excluded terminally differentiated effector memory CD45RA+ cells. The repertoire was sequenced with immunoSEQ multiplex PCR; TCRdb's copy has only in-frame clones and lacks some. The repertoire holds under 2,000,000 clones, with about 95% as singletons. The source material was naive CD8+ T cells sorted from blood. The receptors derive from a man between 18 and 35 years old in good health.

This clone showed up just once. This chain joins TRBV6-5 and TRBJ2-1; 14 nucleotides match TRBD2. Germline V lookup: CDR1 MNHEY, CDR2 SVGAGI. The CDR3 totals 15 residues. The V gene end was trimmed by 5 bases and the J gene end by 8 bases; junction bases not matched to a gene: 5. CDR3 sequence reads: CASSRLAGGPDEQFF. The CDR3 DNA is TGTGCCAGCAGTCGACTAGCGGGAGGGCCAGATGAGCAGTTCTTC.

Points on this clone: In the same sample, other DNA sequences code for this CDR3. The chain couples TRBV9 to TRBJ2-7; D gene ambiguous. This CDR3 has 14 amino acids. Trimming pared 0 bases from V and 6 bases from J, leaving 13 bases between. The germline V gene has CDR1 SGDLS and CDR2 YYNGEE. The DNA for the CDR3 is TGTGCCAGCAGCGTAGGAGGTGGAACTACCGAGCAGTACTTC. Protein: CASSVGGGTTEQYF.

The chain joins TRBV5-1 to TRBJ2-5; TRBD1 matches at 7 bases. The V gene end was trimmed by 4 bases and the J gene end by 1 base; junction bases not matched to a gene: 7. The CDR3 has 15 amino acids. Germline values: CDR1 SGHRS, CDR2 YFSETQ. The CDR3 is CASSLTGWVQETQYF. CDR3 nucleotide sequence: TGCGCCAGCAGCCTGACAGGGTGGGTCCAAGAGACCCAGTACTTC.

This clone was seen only once. The gene calls are TRBV27 and TRBJ2-7, with D possibly being TRBD1 (6 bases). The CDR3 spans 15 residues. Trimming took 6 bases from V and 4 from J, leaving 19 bases between them. The germline V gene encodes CDR1 MNHEY and CDR2 SMNVEV (reference sequence). The CDR3 protein is CASSDGTGPSYEQYF. DNA for the CDR3: TGTGCCAGCAGCGACGGAACAGGGCCAAGTTACGAGCAGTACTTC.

This chain uses TRBV20-1 with TRBJ1-1; TRBD1 matches at 7 bases. This CDR3 is 11 amino acids long. V shed 5 bases, J shed 6 bases, and the junction held 3 bases outside the gene matches. Germline CDR1 is DFQATT and CDR2 is SNEGSKA (reference sequence). For the CDR3, the DNA is TGCAGTGCTGACAGGGCTCCTGAAGCTTTCTTT. The encoded protein is CSADRAPEAFF.

This clone was seen only once. The sample has other DNA sequences that encode this CDR3 too. This chain uses TRBV28 with TRBJ2-5, with D possibly being TRBD1 (6 bases). With 2 bases removed from V and 5 bases from J, the gap between germline ends came to 9 bases. Germline values: CDR1 MDHEN, CDR2 SYDVKM. This CDR3 contains 13 residues. The CDR3 here is CASSLEGEETQYF. CDR3 DNA sequence: TGTGCCAGCAGTTTAGAGGGGGAGGAGACCCAGTACTTC.

DNA for the CDR3: TGTGCCAGCAGCTCCAAACACCTTAGCGGGAGGGCGGAGAGGGACATTCAGTACTTC. It translates to CASSSKHLSGRAERDIQYF. The V call is TRBV11-2, the J call TRBJ2-4, with 11 bases identical to TRBD2. The CDR3 has 19 amino acids. The germline gives CDR1 SGHAT, CDR2 FQNNGV. Trimming at V came to 4 bases and at J to 8 bases, leaving 19 bases not matched to a gene.

DNA of the CDR3: TGCGCCACCAGAGCGCTTTCGAACACCGGGGAGCTGTTTTTT. It yields the protein CATRALSNTGELFF. V and J are TRBV5-1 and TRBJ2-2; D not resolved. CDR1 and CDR2 from the germline V gene are SGHRS and YFSETQ. This CDR3 has 14 amino acids. V was clipped by 9 bases and J by 0 bases, with 12 bases between them.

This sequence joins TRBV30 and TRBJ1-2; D possibly corresponds to TRBD1 (5 bases). The germline V and J ends were trimmed by 0 bases and 6 bases, with 17 bases remaining between them. Germline values: CDR1 GTSNPN, CDR2 SVGIG (reference sequence). CDR3 length equals 15 residues. CDR3 in amino acids: CAWSVKGIGSHGYTF. CDR3 DNA sequence: TGTGCCTGGAGTGTGAAGGGGATAGGGTCTCATGGCTACACCTTC.

The chain is built from TRBV7-6 and TRBJ2-7; TRBD2 matches 9 bases. With V trimmed by 1 base and J by 3 bases, 10 bases remained unmatched. The CDR3 is 17 residues long. Germline V gives CDR1 SGHVS, CDR2 FNYEAQ. The CDR3 region is CASSLEGRLAGNYEQYF. Here the CDR3 DNA reads TGTGCCAGCAGCTTAGAGGGTAGGCTAGCGGGAAACTACGAGCAGTACTTC.

This chain joins TRBV19 and TRBJ2-7; D perhaps matches TRBD1 (5 bases). Trimming cost V 3 bases and J 3 bases, with 15 bases left between them. Germline V gene sequence: CDR1 LNHDA, CDR2 SQIVND (reference sequence). CDR3 length: 15 residues. CDR3 amino acids: CASSMRASGFYEQYF. In DNA, the CDR3 is TGTGCCAGTAGTATGAGAGCGTCAGGGTTCTACGAGCAGTACTTC.

This chain joins TRBV19 and TRBJ2-1, with unresolved D. The CDR3 consists of 14 residues. V dropped 10 bases and J dropped 3 bases, with 16 bases sitting between them. Germline V gives CDR1 LNHDA, CDR2 SQIVND (reference sequence). CDR3 DNA sequence: TGTGCCACCCACTCTGAGTTCCACTACAATGAGCAGTTCTTC. This encodes CATHSEFHYNEQFF.

V and J are TRBV19 and TRBJ1-1, with D uncertain. CDR3 length: 14 residues. Germline lookup yields CDR1 LNHDA and CDR2 SQIVND (reference sequence). Trimming shortened V by 5 bases and J by 4 bases, and 14 bases separated the two germline ends. This chain's CDR3 is CASSFPGMGTEAFF. The CDR3 nucleotides read TGTGCCAGTAGTTTCCCGGGTATGGGCACTGAAGCTTTCTTT.

V is TRBV7-9 and J is TRBJ2-1, with no clear D. V gave up 6 bases and J gave up 3 bases, with 15 bases separating them. Looked up from germline, CDR1 is SEHNR and CDR2 is FQNEAQ (reference sequence). The CDR3 contains 15 residues. The chain's CDR3 is CASRPLLTYYNEQFF. Here the CDR3 DNA reads TGTGCCAGCAGACCACTATTGACATACTACAATGAGCAGTTCTTC.

The chain uses TRBV20-1 and TRBJ2-7, with D uncertain. The CDR3 loop spans 11 amino acids. Between the trimmed V and J ends, which lost 6 bases and 1 base, there was a span of 7 bases. Germline V lookup: CDR1 DFQATT, CDR2 SNEGSKA (reference sequence). The chain's CDR3 is CSALSSYEQYF. In DNA form, the CDR3 reads TGCAGTGCCCTTTCATCCTACGAGCAGTACTTC.

The chain combines TRBV6-5 with TRBJ1-2; 7 bases line up with TRBD1. The CDR3 length is 15 residues. Trimming cost V 2 bases and J 3 bases; bases outside gene matches: 6. Germline assignment: CDR1 MNHEY and CDR2 SVGAGI. CDR3 sequence: CASSYGQGDDYGYTF. The CDR3 DNA reads TGTGCCAGCAGTTACGGCCAGGGGGATGACTATGGCTACACCTTC.

This chain connects TRBV19 to TRBJ2-4, with 10 bases aligning to TRBD2. V was clipped by 3 bases and J by 6 bases; unmatched bases: 2. Germline loops: CDR1 LNHDA, CDR2 SQIVND (reference sequence). This CDR3 contains 14 residues. CDR3 amino acids: CASSMVAGGNIQYF. The CDR3 DNA sequence: TGTGCCAGTAGTATGGTAGCGGGGGGAAACATTCAGTACTTC.

This chain connects TRBV9 to TRBJ2-6; TRBD1 agrees at 7 bases. The J segment lost 6 bases and the V segment lost 4 bases, leaving 10 bases of the junction unmatched. The CDR3 consists of 16 residues. Germline V CDR1 and CDR2: SGDLS, YYNGEE. Here the CDR3 DNA reads TGTGCCAGCAGCCGGGACAGCCGTCCGACGGCCAACGTCCTGACTTTC. It is translated as CASSRDSRPTANVLTF.

This rearrangement joins TRBV7-9 to TRBJ2-5; unclear D gene. Germline CDR1 reads SEHNR; CDR2 reads FQNEAQ (reference sequence). V lost 6 bases and J lost 2, with 4 bases in between. The CDR3 length is 11 residues. The CDR3 sequence is CASRSQETQYF. The CDR3 region has the DNA TGTGCCAGCAGGTCACAAGAGACCCAGTACTTC.